These 7 T cell receptor beta chains share one sample of origin, sequenced in a study of blood T cell repertoires in COVID-19 (dated by TCRdb to about 2020). The library was prepared using the immunoSEQ multiplex PCR assay. In TCRdb, the immuneACCESS table is reduced to in-frame sequences with V and J assigned. These tables do not hold every clone; where another copy was compared, an unresolved V gene accounts for under half, and the others remain unexplained. The sample has 15,000 to 20,000 clones on record, about 80% of them singletons. Approximately 22% of the sample rests with the top ten. Input material: peripheral blood. The source is a man in his fifties or sixties with active or convalescent COVID-19.

The chain links TRBV11-2 to TRBJ2-1, with 14 bases matching TRBD2. J gave up 1 base and V 6 bases, and 20 bases lay outside the gene matches. The CDR3 contains 22 residues. Germline CDR1 SGHAT, CDR2 FQNNGV. Here the CDR3 reads CASSPKYRLAGGSHGSYNEQFF. The CDR3 DNA is TGTGCCAGCAGTCCCAAGTATCGACTAGCGGGAGGGTCCCATGGATCCTACAATGAGCAGTTCTTC.

The genes are TRBV2 and TRBJ2-6; TRBD1 aligns across 7 bases. CDR1 SNHLY and CDR2 FYNNEI come from the germline V gene. This CDR3 has 15 residues. J lost 3 bases, V lost 7 bases, and 6 bases had no gene match. The CDR3 nucleotides read TGTGCCAGCACCGAGGGGGCGCATGGGGCCAACGTCCTGACTTTC. Protein: CASTEGAHGANVLTF.

The chain has TRBV28 and TRBJ2-7; weak D call: TRBD2 (6 bases). This CDR3 has 14 amino acids. Per germline, CDR1 MDHEN and CDR2 SYDVKM. V lost 4 bases to trimming and J lost 7 bases, with 17 bases between them. The CDR3 is CASSWASVPWEQYF. The CDR3 nucleotides are TGTGCCAGCAGTTGGGCTAGCGTCCCTTGGGAGCAGTACTTC. The variable domain in full, with the rest retrieved from reference TRBV28 and TRBJ2-7, is DVKVTQSSRYLVKRTGEKVFLECVQDMDHENMFWYRQDPGLGLRLIYFSYDVKMKEKGDIPEGYSVSREKKERFSLILESASTNQTSMYLCASSWASVPWEQYFGPGTRLTVT.

This chain joins TRBV6-1 and TRBJ1-5; 12 bases are a match to TRBD1. CDR1 and CDR2 (germline): MNHNS, SASEGT. This CDR3 is built from 17 residues. Losses at the gene ends were 4 bases for V and 4 bases for J; bases not matched to a gene: 8. Here the CDR3 reads CASSAWDRGLWNQPQHF. In nucleotides, the CDR3 is TGTGCCAGCAGTGCTTGGGACAGGGGGCTTTGGAATCAGCCCCAGCATTTT.

This chain uses TRBV20-1 with TRBJ2-5, with 8 bases that match TRBD2. Germline CDR1 and CDR2: DFQATT and SNEGSKA (reference sequence). V dropped 3 bases and J dropped 2; count of bases not matched to a gene: 2. The CDR3 is 13 residues long. CDR3 sequence reads: CSASPSGQETQYF. The DNA of the CDR3 is TGCAGTGCTAGTCCTAGCGGGCAAGAGACCCAGTACTTC.

The chain employs TRBV5-1 and TRBJ2-7; weak D call: TRBD1 (6 bases). V was shortened by 1 base and J by 0 bases, with 17 bases between the two germline ends. CDR3 length: 17 residues. Germline CDR1 is SGHRS and CDR2 is YFSETQ. This CDR3 reads CASSLWSRQGSSYEQYF. The CDR3 DNA is TGCGCCAGCAGCTTGTGGTCCCGCCAGGGGAGCTCCTACGAGCAGTACTTC.

The chain has TRBV27 and TRBJ2-3, with D maybe TRBD2 (7 bases). This CDR3 spans 16 amino acids. V was shortened by 3 bases and J by 7 bases, with 20 bases between the two germline ends. Germline values: CDR1 MNHEY, CDR2 SMNVEV (reference sequence). Here the CDR3 DNA reads TGTGCCAGCAGTTTGGGGGGGGACAAGTGGTGGAATACGCAGTATTTT. It encodes CASSLGGDKWWNTQYF.